The source of this T cell receptor (beta chain) is a study of OX40 agonist ivuxolimab in advanced cancers. Study-wide background: Head and neck, renal cell, melanoma or hepatocellular carcinoma were the cancers that dose-escalation patients had. Broader study findings: Clones of CD4+ and CD8+ blood T cells grew by week 6 at doses of 0.1 to 3.0 mg/kg. Some of the nonresponding patients also showed low levels of normalized T-cell clonal expansion.

Autoimmune disease history or systemic immunosuppression was exclusionary. V gave up 1 base and J gave up 4 bases, with 6 bases separating them. The length of the CDR3 is 13 residues. The germline V gene encodes CDR1 MDHEN and CDR2 SYDVKM. Method: immunoSEQ multiplex PCR; TCRdb's copy keeps in-frame clones and lacks some. The repertoire holds more than 60,000 clones, roughly 94% seen once, with 15% to 19% in the top ten. This clone was detected only once. Its antigen is not identified. The source is an adult with an advanced solid tumor such as melanoma, head and neck, liver or kidney cancer. The genes are TRBV28 and TRBJ2-3, with D unclear. The sequences come from CD4+ or CD8+ T cells sorted from blood, collected in a trial of the OX40 agonist ivuxolimab. The CDR3 region is CASSLFLADTQYF. The CDR3 coding sequence is TGTGCCAGCAGTTTATTCCTGGCAGATACGCAGTATTTT.